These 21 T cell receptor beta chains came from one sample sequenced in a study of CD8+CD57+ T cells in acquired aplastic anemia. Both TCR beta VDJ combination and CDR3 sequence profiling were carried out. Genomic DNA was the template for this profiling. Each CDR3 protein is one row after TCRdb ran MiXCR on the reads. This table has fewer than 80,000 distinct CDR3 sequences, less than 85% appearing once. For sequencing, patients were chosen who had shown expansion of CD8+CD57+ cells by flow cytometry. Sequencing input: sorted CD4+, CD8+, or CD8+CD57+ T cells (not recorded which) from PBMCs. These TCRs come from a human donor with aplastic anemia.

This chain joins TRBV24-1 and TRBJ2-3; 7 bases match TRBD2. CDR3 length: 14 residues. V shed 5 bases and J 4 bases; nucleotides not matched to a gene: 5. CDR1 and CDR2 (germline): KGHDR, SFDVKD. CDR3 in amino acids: CATSGGAGADTQYF. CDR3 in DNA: TGTGCCACCAGTGGTGGCGCGGGAGCAGATACGCAGTATTTT.

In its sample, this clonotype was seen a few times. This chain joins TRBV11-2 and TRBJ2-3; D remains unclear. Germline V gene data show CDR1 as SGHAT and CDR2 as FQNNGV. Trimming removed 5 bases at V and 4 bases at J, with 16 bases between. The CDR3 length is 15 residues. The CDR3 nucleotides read TGTGCCAGCAGCCGATATGGCGGAGAAGCAGATACGCAGTATTTT. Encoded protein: CASSRYGGEADTQYF.

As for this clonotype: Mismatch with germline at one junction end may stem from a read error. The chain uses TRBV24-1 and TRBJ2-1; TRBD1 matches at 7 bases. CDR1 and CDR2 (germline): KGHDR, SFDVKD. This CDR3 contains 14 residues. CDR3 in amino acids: CATSGQPSYNEQLF. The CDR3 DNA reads TGTGCCACCTCGGGACAGCCCTCCTACAATGAGCAGCTCTTC.

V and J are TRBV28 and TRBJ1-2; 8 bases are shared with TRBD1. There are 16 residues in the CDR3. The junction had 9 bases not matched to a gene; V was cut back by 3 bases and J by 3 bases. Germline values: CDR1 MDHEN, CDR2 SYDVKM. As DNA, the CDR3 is TGTGCCAGCAGTTTTGAGCTCGGACAGGGAGACTATGGCTACACCTTC. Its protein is CASSFELGQGDYGYTF.

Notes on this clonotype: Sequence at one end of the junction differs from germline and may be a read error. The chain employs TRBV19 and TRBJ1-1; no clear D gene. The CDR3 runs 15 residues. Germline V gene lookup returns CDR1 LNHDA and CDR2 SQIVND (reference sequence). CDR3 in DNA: TGTGCCAGTAGTGTAGATCCAATCATGAACACTGAAGCTTTCTTT. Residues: CASSVDPIMNTEAFF.

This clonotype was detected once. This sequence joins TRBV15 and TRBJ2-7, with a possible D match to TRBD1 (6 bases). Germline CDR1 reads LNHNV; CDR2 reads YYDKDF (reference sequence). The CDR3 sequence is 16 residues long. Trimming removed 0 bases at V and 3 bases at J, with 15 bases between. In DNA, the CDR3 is TGTGCCACCAGCAGAGAGACCGCAGGGGCGGACTACGAGCAGTACTTC. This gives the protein CATSRETAGADYEQYF. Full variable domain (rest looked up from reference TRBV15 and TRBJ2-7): DAMVIQNPRYQVTQFGKPVTLSCSQTLNHNVMYWYQQKSSQAPKLLFHYYDKDFNNEADTPDNFQSRRPNTSFCFLDIRSPGLGDTAMYLCATSRETAGADYEQYFGPGTRLTVT.

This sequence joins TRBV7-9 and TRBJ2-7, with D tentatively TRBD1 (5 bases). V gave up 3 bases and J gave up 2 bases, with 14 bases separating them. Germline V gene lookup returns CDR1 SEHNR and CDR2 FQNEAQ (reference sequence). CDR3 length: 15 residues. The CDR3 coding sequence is TGTGCCAGCAGCTTTTACAGGCGATATCCCTACGAGCAGTACTTC. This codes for CASSFYRRYPYEQYF.

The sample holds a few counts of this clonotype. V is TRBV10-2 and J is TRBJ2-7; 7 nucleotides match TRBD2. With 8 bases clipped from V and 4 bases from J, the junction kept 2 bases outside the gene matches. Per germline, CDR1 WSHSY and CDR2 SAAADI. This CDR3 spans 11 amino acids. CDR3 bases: TGCGCCAGCTTCGGGGGGTACGAGCAGTACTTC. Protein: CASFGGYEQYF.

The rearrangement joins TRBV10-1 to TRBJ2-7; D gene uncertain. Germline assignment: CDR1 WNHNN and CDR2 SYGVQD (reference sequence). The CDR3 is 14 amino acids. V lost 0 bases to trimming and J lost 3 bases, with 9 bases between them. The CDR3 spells CASSESRSSYEQYF. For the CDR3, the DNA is TGCGCCAGCAGTGAGTCCAGGTCCAGCTACGAGCAGTACTTC.

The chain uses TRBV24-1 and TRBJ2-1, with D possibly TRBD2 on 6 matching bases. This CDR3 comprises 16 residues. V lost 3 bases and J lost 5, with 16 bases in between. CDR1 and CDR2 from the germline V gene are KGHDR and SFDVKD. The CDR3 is CATSDMDGRNDNEQFF. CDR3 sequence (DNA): TGTGCCACCAGTGATATGGACGGGAGAAATGACAATGAGCAGTTCTTC.

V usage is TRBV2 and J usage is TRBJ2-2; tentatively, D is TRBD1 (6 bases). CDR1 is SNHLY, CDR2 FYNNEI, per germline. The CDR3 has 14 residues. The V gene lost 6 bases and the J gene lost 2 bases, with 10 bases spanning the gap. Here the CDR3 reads CASRAGTNTGELFF. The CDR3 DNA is TGTGCCAGCAGGGCCGGGACAAACACCGGGGAGCTGTTTTTT.

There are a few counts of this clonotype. DNA of the CDR3: TGTGCCAGCAGTTCCGGGGTAGCGGGGAAAGGCTACACCTTC. Encoded protein: CASSSGVAGKGYTF. The chain employs TRBV7-9 and TRBJ1-2; D ambiguous. Germline-derived CDR1 and CDR2 are SEHNR and FQNEAQ (reference sequence). The CDR3 totals 14 residues. Deletions cut 6 bases from V and 8 bases from J, with 19 bases between.

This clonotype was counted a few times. CDR3 region: CSASVGGRSSYNSPLHF. CDR3 bases: TGCAGTGCTAGCGTAGGGGGACGGAGCTCCTATAATTCACCCCTCCACTTT. V is TRBV20-1 and J is TRBJ1-6, with D possibly TRBD1 on 6 matching bases. Germline V gene lookup returns CDR1 DFQATT and CDR2 SNEGSKA (reference sequence). The CDR3 totals 17 residues. V shed 3 bases and J shed 0 bases, with 15 bases lying between them.

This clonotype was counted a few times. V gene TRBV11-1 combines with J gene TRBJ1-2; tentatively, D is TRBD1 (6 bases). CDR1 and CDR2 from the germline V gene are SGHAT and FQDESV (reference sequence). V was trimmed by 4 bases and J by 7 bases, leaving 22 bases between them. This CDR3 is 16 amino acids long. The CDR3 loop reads CASSSTTGALIVGYTF. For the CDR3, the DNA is TGTGCCAGCAGCTCCACCACGGGGGCCCTTATTGTTGGCTACACCTTC.

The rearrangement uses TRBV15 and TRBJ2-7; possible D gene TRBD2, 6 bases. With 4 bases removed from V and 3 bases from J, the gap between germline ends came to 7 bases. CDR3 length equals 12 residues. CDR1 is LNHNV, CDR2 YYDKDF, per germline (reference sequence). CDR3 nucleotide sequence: TGTGCCACCAGCACCGGGGGCTACGAGCAGTACTTC. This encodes CATSTGGYEQYF.

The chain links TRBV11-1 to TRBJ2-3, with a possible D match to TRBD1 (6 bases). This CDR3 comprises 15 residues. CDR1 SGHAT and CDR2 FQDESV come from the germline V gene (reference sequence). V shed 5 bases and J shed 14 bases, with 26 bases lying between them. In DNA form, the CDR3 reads TGTGCCAGCAGCACACCGGGACACGGCACGCCGTTAGGGTATTTT. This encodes CASSTPGHGTPLGYF.

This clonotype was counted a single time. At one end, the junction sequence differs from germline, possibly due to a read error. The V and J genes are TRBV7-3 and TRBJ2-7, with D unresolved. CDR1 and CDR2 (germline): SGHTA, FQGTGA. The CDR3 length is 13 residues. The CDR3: CASSFRQPYEQYF. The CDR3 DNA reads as TGCGCCAGCAGCTTCCGGCAGCCTTACGAGCAGTACTTC.

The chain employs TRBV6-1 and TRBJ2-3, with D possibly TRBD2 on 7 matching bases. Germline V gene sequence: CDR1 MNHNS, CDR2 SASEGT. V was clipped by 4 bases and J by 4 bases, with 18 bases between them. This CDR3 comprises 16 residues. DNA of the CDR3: TGTGCCAGCAGTGGCGGTGATCTGGGGGGGCCAGATACGCAGTATTTT. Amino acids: CASSGGDLGGPDTQYF.

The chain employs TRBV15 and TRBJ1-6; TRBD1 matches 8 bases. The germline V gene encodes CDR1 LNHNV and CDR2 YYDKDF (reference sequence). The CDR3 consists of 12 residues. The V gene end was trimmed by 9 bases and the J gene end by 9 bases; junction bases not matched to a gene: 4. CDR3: CATSTGVSPLHF. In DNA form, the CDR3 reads TGTGCCACTTCGACAGGGGTTTCACCCCTCCACTTT. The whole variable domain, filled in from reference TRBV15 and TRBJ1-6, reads DAMVIQNPRYQVTQFGKPVTLSCSQTLNHNVMYWYQQKSSQAPKLLFHYYDKDFNNEADTPDNFQSRRPNTSFCFLDIRSPGLGDTAMYLCATSTGVSPLHFGNGTRLTVT.

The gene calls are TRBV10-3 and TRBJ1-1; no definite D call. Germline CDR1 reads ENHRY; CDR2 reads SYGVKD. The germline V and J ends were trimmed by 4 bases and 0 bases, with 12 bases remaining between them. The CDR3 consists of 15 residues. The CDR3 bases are TGTGCCATCAGTGGGTTGGGAACCATGAACACTGAAGCTTTCTTT. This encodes CAISGLGTMNTEAFF.

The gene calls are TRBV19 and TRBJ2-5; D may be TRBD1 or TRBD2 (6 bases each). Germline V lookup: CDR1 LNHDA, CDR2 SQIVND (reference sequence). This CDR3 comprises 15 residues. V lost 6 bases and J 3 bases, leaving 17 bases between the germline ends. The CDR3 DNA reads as TGTGCCAGTAGGGGACAACTTTCGGGGGAAGAGACCCAGTACTTC. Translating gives CASRGQLSGEETQYF. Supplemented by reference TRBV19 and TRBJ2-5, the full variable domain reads DGGITQSPKYLFRKEGQNVTLSCEQNLNHDAMYWYRQDPGQGLRLIYYSQIVNDFQKGDIAEGYSVSREKKESFPLTVTSAQKNPTAFYLCASRGQLSGEETQYFGPGTRLLVL.